The next 12 T cell receptor beta chains were all read from a single sample in a study of cytomegalovirus exposure and HLA in healthy donors. A multiplex PCR was run with 60 Vbeta primers and 13 Jbeta primers. Measured with immunoSEQ multiplex PCR; TCRdb has only the in-frame clones, and not every one. Counted here are approximately 100,000 clones, around 80% occurring once; the ten biggest clones make up 5% to 6.5%. The specimen was PBMCs. The receptors originated from a woman between 18 and 29 years old in good health and CMV-seropositive.

The chain combines TRBV5-6 with TRBJ2-1; 10 bases map to TRBD2. This CDR3 is 15 amino acids long. V gave up 4 bases and J gave up 5 bases; unmatched junction bases: 6. Germline V gene data show CDR1 as SGHDT and CDR2 as YYEEEE. CDR3 sequence reads: CASSQRLAGDNEQFF. CDR3 sequence (DNA): TGTGCCAGCAGCCAACGACTAGCGGGTGACAATGAGCAGTTCTTC.

The J gene is TRBJ2-3, the V gene TRBV7-6, with 11 bases matching TRBD2. CDR1 is SGHVS and CDR2 is FNYEAQ in the germline V gene. CDR3 length: 18 residues. V shed 0 bases, J shed 2 bases, and the junction held 7 bases outside the gene matches. The CDR3, as DNA: TGTGCCAGCAGCTTAGCGTTGGGACTAGCGGAGGACACAGATACGCAGTATTTT. Its protein product is CASSLALGLAEDTDTQYF. The full variable domain, with the rest looked up from reference TRBV7-6 and TRBJ2-3, is GAGVSQSPRYKVTKRGQDVALRCDPISGHVSLYWYRQALGQGPEFLTYFNYEAQQDKSGLPNDRFSAERPEGSISTLTIQRTEQRDSAMYRCASSLALGLAEDTDTQYFGPGTRLTVL.

This sequence joins TRBV7-8 and TRBJ1-1; 7 bases line up with TRBD1. There are 13 residues in the CDR3. Germline-derived CDR1 and CDR2 are SGHVS and FQNEAQ. With V trimmed by 2 bases and J by 4 bases, 1 base remained unmatched. CDR3 sequence (DNA): TGTGCCAGCAGCTTACAGGGGGTCACTGAAGCTTTCTTT. Translating gives CASSLQGVTEAFF.

The chain couples TRBV4-1 to TRBJ1-1; 9 bases are shared with TRBD1. Germline loops: CDR1 MGHRA, CDR2 YSYEKL. The J segment lost 4 bases and the V segment lost 3 bases, leaving 3 bases of the junction unmatched. The length of the CDR3 is 14 residues. The CDR3 reads CASSHADRGTEAFF. DNA of the CDR3: TGCGCCAGCAGCCACGCGGACAGGGGCACTGAAGCTTTCTTT.

This clone has just a few counts. The rearrangement links TRBV19 to TRBJ2-3; D remains ambiguous. V lost 3 bases, J lost 2 bases, and 12 bases lay in between. Germline V gene sequence: CDR1 LNHDA, CDR2 SQIVND (reference sequence). This CDR3 is 15 amino acids long. In nucleotides, the CDR3 is TGTGCCAGTAGTATTAACTCGCCCTCCACAGATACGCAGTATTTT. Amino acids: CASSINSPSTDTQYF.

The V gene is TRBV5-5, the J gene TRBJ1-1; 7 bases are a match to TRBD1. Trimming cost V 5 bases and J 0 bases; bases outside gene matches: 10. Germline V gives CDR1 SGHKS, CDR2 YYEKEE (reference sequence). The CDR3 length is 16 residues. The CDR3 nucleotides read TGTGCCAGCAGTCGACAGGGAACCCACATGAACACTGAAGCTTTCTTT. Its protein product is CASSRQGTHMNTEAFF.

The CDR3 spells CASFQGNTEAFF. The CDR3 DNA is TGTGCCAGCTTTCAGGGGAACACTGAAGCTTTCTTT. The rearrangement joins TRBV7-8 to TRBJ1-1; weak D call: TRBD1 (5 bases). The CDR3 is made up of 12 amino acids. CDR1 SGHVS and CDR2 FQNEAQ come from the germline V gene. Trimming removed 8 bases from V and 1 base from J, with 8 bases in between.

The chain is built from TRBV6-1 and TRBJ2-5; 7 nucleotides line up with TRBD2. The CDR3 extends over 15 amino acids. V gave up 2 bases and J gave up 5 bases; unmatched junction bases: 8. Germline V lookup: CDR1 MNHNS, CDR2 SASEGT. CDR3 sequence: CASSESDGEGETQYF. CDR3 nucleotide sequence: TGTGCCAGCAGTGAATCAGACGGGGAGGGCGAGACCCAGTACTTC.

A single count supports this clone. The genes are TRBV19 and TRBJ1-5; D may be TRBD1 (6 bases). Germline-derived CDR1 and CDR2 are LNHDA and SQIVND (reference sequence). This CDR3 region has 15 residues. Trimming cost V 6 bases and J 3 bases, with 15 bases left between them. The CDR3 DNA reads TGTGCCAGTAGCCCGCAGGGGTCCAACAATCAGCCCCAGCATTTT. It is translated as CASSPQGSNNQPQHF.

This clone appeared a single time. The chain recombines TRBV18 with TRBJ1-2; 9 bases are shared with TRBD1. Trimming at V came to 3 bases and at J to 7 bases, leaving 12 bases not matched to a gene. The CDR3 runs to 16 residues. Germline loops: CDR1 KGHSH, CDR2 LQKENI. CDR3 amino acids: CASSPGTGKEVAGYTF. The CDR3 DNA reads TGTGCCAGCTCACCGGGGACAGGGAAGGAAGTTGCTGGCTACACCTTC.

The CDR3: CASGGGAPGANEQFF. The CDR3 DNA sequence: TGTGCCAGCGGTGGAGGGGCTCCGGGCGCCAATGAGCAGTTCTTC. This chain links TRBV6-5 with TRBJ2-1, with D perhaps TRBD2 (6 bases). This CDR3 is built from 15 residues. Germline lookup yields CDR1 MNHEY and CDR2 SVGAGI. Trimming removed 8 bases from V and 6 bases from J, with 20 bases in between.

The chain employs TRBV5-1 and TRBJ2-7; D may be TRBD1 (6 bases). V lost 6 bases and J lost 0, with 10 bases in between. Germline-derived CDR1 and CDR2 are SGHRS and YFSETQ. This CDR3 region has 13 residues. The CDR3 nucleotides are TGCGCCAGCACCACAGGGAGCTCCTACGAGCAGTACTTC. Its translation: CASTTGSSYEQYF.